This T cell receptor (beta chain) stems from a study of blood T cells in healthy people across ages. This clonotype turned up a few times. Its antigen is not known. General study points: Donors of long life had a larger count of naive CD4+ cells and greater diversity than aged donors.

V dropped 0 bases and J dropped 2 bases, with 4 bases sitting between them. The length of the CDR3 is 13 residues. From germline, CDR1 is ENHRY and CDR2 SYGVKD. Through a sample-barcoded 5' primer and a J-beta primer mix, a second PCR was run for about 7 to 12 cycles. TCRdb processed the 5' RACE reads anew with MiXCR; each CDR3 protein has one entry. The sample has 850,000 to 1,000,000 distinct CDR3 sequences, around 46% seen once. The source of this sequence is a man aged 30 to 45 in good health. The chain couples TRBV10-3 to TRBJ1-1; D gene unclear. Material: blood. CDR3 in DNA: TGTGCCATCAGTGAGTCGAGTAACACTGAAGCTTTCTTT. Its protein is CAISESSNTEAFF.